This T cell receptor (beta chain) was recovered during a study of blood T cell repertoires in COVID-19. Background on the study: Spain, Italy and the United States supplied samples that represented acute and convalescent COVID-19. From T cells, B-cell-depleted T cells, or PBMCs came the material, which was cDNA or gDNA.

From germline, CDR1 is SEHNR and CDR2 FQNEAQ (reference sequence). Between the trimmed V and J ends, which lost 7 bases and 7 bases, there was a span of 22 bases. This CDR3 region has 15 residues. Authors' methods: How many nucleated cells were present was estimated from reference gene primer amplification. Here immunoSEQ multiplex PCR was the method, and the copy in TCRdb shows in-frame clones only, minus some. The V and J calls and clone size come from that table; D and trimming were worked out from the DNA. The sample contains about 380,000 clones, 75% to 90% of which appear only once. The TCR originated in a woman under 30 with acute or convalescent COVID-19. The sample consisted of peripheral blood. The V call is TRBV7-9, the J call TRBJ1-2, with D tentatively TRBD1 (5 bases). In nucleotides, the CDR3 is TGTGCCAGCATTATAACCCGAATCGCCGGGGGTGGCTACACCTTC. Translation gives CASIITRIAGGGYTF.